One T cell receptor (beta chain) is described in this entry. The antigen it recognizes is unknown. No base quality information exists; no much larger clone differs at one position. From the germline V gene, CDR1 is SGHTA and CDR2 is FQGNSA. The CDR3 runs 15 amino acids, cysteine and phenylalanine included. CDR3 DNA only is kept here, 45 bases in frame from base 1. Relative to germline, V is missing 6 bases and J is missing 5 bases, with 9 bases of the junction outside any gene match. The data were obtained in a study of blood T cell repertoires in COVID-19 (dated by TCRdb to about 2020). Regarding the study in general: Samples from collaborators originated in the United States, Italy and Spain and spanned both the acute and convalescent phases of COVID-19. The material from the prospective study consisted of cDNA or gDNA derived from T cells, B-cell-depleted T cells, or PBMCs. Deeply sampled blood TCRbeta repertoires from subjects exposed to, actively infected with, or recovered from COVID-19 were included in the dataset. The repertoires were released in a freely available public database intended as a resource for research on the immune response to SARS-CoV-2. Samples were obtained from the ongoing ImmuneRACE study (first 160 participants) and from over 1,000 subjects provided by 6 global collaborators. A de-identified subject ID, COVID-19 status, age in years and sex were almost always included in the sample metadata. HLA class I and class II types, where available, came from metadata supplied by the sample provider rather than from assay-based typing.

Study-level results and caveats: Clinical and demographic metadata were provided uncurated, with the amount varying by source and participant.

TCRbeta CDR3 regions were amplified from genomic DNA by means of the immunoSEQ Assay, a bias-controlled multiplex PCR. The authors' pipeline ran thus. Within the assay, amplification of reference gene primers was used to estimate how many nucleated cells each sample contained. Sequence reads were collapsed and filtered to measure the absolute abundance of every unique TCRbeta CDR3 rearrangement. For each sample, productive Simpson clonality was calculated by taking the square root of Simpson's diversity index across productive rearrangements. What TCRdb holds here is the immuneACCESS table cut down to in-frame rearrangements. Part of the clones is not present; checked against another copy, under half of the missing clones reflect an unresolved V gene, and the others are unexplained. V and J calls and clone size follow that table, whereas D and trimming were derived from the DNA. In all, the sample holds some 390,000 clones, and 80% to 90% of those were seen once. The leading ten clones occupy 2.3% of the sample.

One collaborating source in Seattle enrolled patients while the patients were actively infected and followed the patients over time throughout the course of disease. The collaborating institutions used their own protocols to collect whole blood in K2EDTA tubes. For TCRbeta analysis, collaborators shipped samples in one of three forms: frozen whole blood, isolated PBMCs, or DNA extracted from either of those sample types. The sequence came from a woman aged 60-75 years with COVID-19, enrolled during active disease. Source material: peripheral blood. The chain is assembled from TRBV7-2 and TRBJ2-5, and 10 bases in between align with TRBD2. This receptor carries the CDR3 CASRGGPSGGETQYF. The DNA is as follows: TGTGCCAGCAGGGGAGGTCCTAGCGGGGGTGAGACCCAGTACTTC.